The 18 T cell receptor beta chains given below trace back to one sample, sequenced in a study of PD-1 blockade in classical Hodgkin lymphoma. Sequenced by immunoSEQ multiplex PCR; TCRdb stores in-frame clones only, minus some. The sample contains 20,000 to 25,000 clones, around four fifths of which appear only once. Brentuximab vedotin exposure varied, and every patient relapsed after autologous stem cell transplantation. The material was peripheral blood mononuclear cells (PBMCs), obtained before the second cycle of nivolumab. The origin of the receptors is a human donor with classical Hodgkin lymphoma.

This clone appeared a single time. This rearrangement joins TRBV7-2 to TRBJ1-1; D may be TRBD1 (5 bases). CDR1 SGHTA and CDR2 FQGNSA come from the germline V gene. The CDR3 is made up of 12 amino acids. V lost 11 bases and J lost 3, with 13 bases in between. The CDR3 region is CASGGGYTEAFF. The CDR3 DNA sequence: TGTGCCTCCGGGGGGGGGTACACTGAAGCTTTCTTT.

V and J are TRBV7-8 and TRBJ2-1; 10 bases align to TRBD2. This CDR3 is 16 amino acids long. In germline, CDR1 is SGHVS, CDR2 FQNEAQ. The trim removed 1 base at V and 4 bases at J, leaving 4 bases unmatched. CDR3 amino acids: CASSLGLAGDYNEQFF. The CDR3 DNA follows: TGTGCCAGCAGCTTAGGTCTAGCGGGAGATTACAATGAGCAGTTCTTC.

The chain carries TRBV6-6 and TRBJ2-7; 8 bases map to TRBD1. Germline CDR1 is MNHNY and CDR2 is SVGAGI (reference sequence). V lost 5 bases, J lost 4 bases, and 7 bases stayed unmatched. There are 14 residues in the CDR3. The DNA of the CDR3 is TGTGCCAGCAGTCGAGGACAGGGTAATTACGAGCAGTACTTC. Protein: CASSRGQGNYEQYF.

The chain uses TRBV25-1 and TRBJ1-2; D is unclear. V lost 0 bases to trimming and J lost 6 bases, with 8 bases between them. Germline-derived CDR1 and CDR2 are MGHDK and SYGVNS. CDR3 size: 13 residues. In DNA form, the CDR3 reads TGTGCCAGCAGTGAATATGTGAGGGATGGCTACACCTTC. It is translated as CASSEYVRDGYTF.

A few counts support this clone. This chain uses TRBV7-2 with TRBJ1-5; D may be TRBD1 (6 bases). V was shortened by 0 bases and J by 9 bases, with 18 bases between the two germline ends. This CDR3 region has 16 residues. CDR1 is SGHTA and CDR2 is FQGNSA in the germline V gene. CDR3 residues: CASSLAVGQTKGPQHF. The CDR3 DNA reads as TGTGCCAGCAGCTTAGCGGTAGGACAGACCAAAGGGCCCCAGCATTTT.

This sequence joins TRBV29-1 and TRBJ1-4; TRBD1 might be the D (5 bases). V gave up 1 base and J gave up 8 bases, with 8 bases separating them. The CDR3 length is 12 residues. The germline V gene encodes CDR1 SQVTM and CDR2 ANQGSEA. The CDR3 sequence is CSVEGGNEKLFF. The CDR3 DNA reads TGCAGCGTTGAAGGGGGCAACGAAAAACTGTTTTTT.

V is TRBV27 and J is TRBJ2-7; 7 bases are a match to TRBD1. Germline loops: CDR1 MNHEY, CDR2 SMNVEV (reference sequence). Trimming took 4 bases from V and 6 from J; bases not matched to a gene: 9. The CDR3 covers 14 residues. In DNA, the CDR3 is TGTGCCAGCAGTTCAGGGGGTTACTCTAGCGAGCAGTACTTC. Translating gives CASSSGGYSSEQYF.

CDR3 bases: TGTGCCTGGAGTCCTGACTACAATGAGCAGTTCTTC. This translates into CAWSPDYNEQFF. The chain employs TRBV30 and TRBJ2-1; no clear D. The V gene lost 2 bases and the J gene lost 3 bases, with 5 bases spanning the gap. CDR3 length: 12 amino acids. Germline-derived CDR1 and CDR2 are GTSNPN and SVGIG (reference sequence).

This clone appeared once. This chain joins TRBV4-2 and TRBJ2-3; no definite D call. This CDR3 is 16 amino acids long. Deletions cut 0 bases from V and 4 bases from J, with 14 bases between. Germline V lookup: CDR1 LGHNA, CDR2 YNFKEQ. In DNA form, the CDR3 reads TGTGCCAGCAGCCAAGAGACTGCCCTTTTATCAGATACGCAGTATTTT. It yields the protein CASSQETALLSDTQYF.

V is TRBV7-9 and J is TRBJ1-5, with D perhaps matching TRBD1 (5 bases). The CDR3 runs to 17 residues. Germline V gives CDR1 SEHNR, CDR2 FQNEAQ (reference sequence). V lost 5 bases to trimming and J lost 1 base, with 18 bases between them. The CDR3 sequence is CASSKWVAGGSNQPQHF. DNA for the CDR3: TGTGCCAGCAGCAAATGGGTAGCTGGGGGGAGCAATCAGCCCCAGCATTTT.

The chain employs TRBV7-2 and TRBJ2-7; 8 nucleotides match TRBD1. The germline gives CDR1 SGHTA, CDR2 FQGNSA. Trimming took 3 bases from V and 3 from J; bases not matched to a gene: 4. This CDR3 region has 14 residues. The CDR3 here is CASSLGQDRYEQYF. The CDR3 coding sequence is TGTGCCAGCAGCTTGGGACAGGACCGCTACGAGCAGTACTTC. Looking up the rest from reference TRBV7-2 and TRBJ2-7 gives the full variable domain: GAGVSQSPSNKVTEKGKDVELRCDPISGHTALYWYRQSLGQGLEFLIYFQGNSAPDKSGLPSDRFSAERTGGSVSTLTIQRTQQEDSAVYLCASSLGQDRYEQYFGPGTRLTVT.

The chain carries TRBV27 and TRBJ1-1, with D possibly TRBD1 on 6 matching bases. Trimming took off 4 bases at V and 1 base at J, with 22 bases between the two ends. Germline CDR1 and CDR2: MNHEY and SMNVEV (reference sequence). This CDR3 is 18 amino acids long. The CDR3 sequence: CASSSSLRGPIWNTEAFF. CDR3 nucleotide sequence: TGTGCCAGCAGTTCATCACTCAGGGGCCCGATATGGAACACTGAAGCTTTCTTT.

The CDR3 sequence is CASREGIQYF. In nucleotides, the CDR3 is TGCGCCAGCAGGGAGGGCATTCAGTACTTC. V usage is TRBV10-1 and J usage is TRBJ2-4; a weak D match, TRBD2 (6 bases). The CDR3 consists of 10 residues. V dropped 6 bases and J dropped 9 bases, with 6 bases sitting between them. Germline loops: CDR1 WNHNN, CDR2 SYGVQD (reference sequence).

The V and J genes are TRBV9 and TRBJ1-1; D is ambiguous. The CDR3 is 15 amino acids. Per the germline V gene, CDR1 is SGDLS and CDR2 is YYNGEE. V was cut by 0 bases and J by 1 base, with 10 bases left in between. The CDR3 is CASSVGGSPNTEAFF. The CDR3 DNA is TGTGCCAGCAGCGTAGGCGGGTCGCCGAACACTGAAGCTTTCTTT.

This rearrangement joins TRBV11-2 to TRBJ2-7; D unclear. With 1 base removed from V and 3 bases from J, the gap between germline ends came to 10 bases. The CDR3 spans 14 residues. Germline V lookup: CDR1 SGHAT, CDR2 FQNNGV. In DNA, the CDR3 is TGTGCCAGCAGCTTAGGGCCCTTGTACTACGAGCAGTACTTC. Its protein product is CASSLGPLYYEQYF.

The chain joins TRBV6-6 to TRBJ2-7; D possibly corresponds to TRBD2 (6 bases). The length of the CDR3 is 13 residues. The germline V and J ends were trimmed by 5 bases and 4 bases, with 12 bases remaining between them. From germline, CDR1 is MNHNY and CDR2 SVGAGI (reference sequence). The chain's CDR3 is CASSLTSRYEQYF. The CDR3 bases are TGTGCCAGCAGTCTAACTAGCAGGTACGAGCAGTACTTC.

The chain couples TRBV7-9 to TRBJ1-2; D gene uncertain. Trimming shortened V by 1 base and J by 4 bases, and 13 bases separated the two germline ends. CDR1 is SEHNR, CDR2 FQNEAQ, per germline (reference sequence). The CDR3 spans 15 residues. CDR3 region: CASSLEDEGAYGYTF. CDR3 in DNA: TGTGCCAGCAGCTTAGAAGACGAGGGCGCCTATGGCTACACCTTC. The full variable domain, its missing parts supplied by reference TRBV7-9 and TRBJ1-2, is DTGVSQNPRHKITKRGQNVTFRCDPISEHNRLYWYRQTLGQGPEFLTYFQNEAQLEKSRLLSDRFSAERPKGSFSTLEIQRTEQGDSAMYLCASSLEDEGAYGYTFGSGTRLTVV.

This clone has more than one count but fewer than ten. The CDR3, as DNA: TGTGCCATCAGTGAGTCGGTGAACAATCAGCCCCAGCATTTT. This sequence encodes CAISESVNNQPQHF. The chain combines TRBV10-3 with TRBJ1-5; D is ambiguous. The CDR3 spans 14 residues. Trimming left V 0 bases short and J 3 bases short, with 6 bases between. Germline CDR1 and CDR2: ENHRY and SYGVKD.